A selection of T cell receptor beta chains follows, all from one sample in a study of cytomegalovirus exposure and HLA in healthy donors. Only in-frame clones appear in the TCRdb table, and some are missing; sequencing was by immunoSEQ multiplex PCR. The table lists 120,000 or so clones, roughly 87% of them singletons. The specimen sequenced was PBMCs. The source of these receptors is a woman aged 18-30 years in good health and CMV-seronegative. The conserved cysteine and the conserved F or W are not part of the CDR3 here.

TRBV27	TRBJ2-1	ASSLEGNNEQF
TRBV7-2	TRBJ2-7	ASSLGVGQAVEQY
TRBV10-3	TRBJ1-1	AISVHMNTEAF
TRBV28	TRBJ2-7	ASSPRAGGEAGVYYEQY
TRBV28	TRBJ1-2	ASSLFGQNAYGYT
TRBV27	TRBJ1-1	ASSLKSDSRAEAF
TRBV15	TRBJ2-4	ATSIIGSSYIQY
TRBV28	TRBJ2-6	ASTPGGAGANVLT
TRBV10-3	TRBJ1-3	AISGQSGNTIY
TRBV7-2	TRBJ2-2	ASSLVGTTQIGYGGELF
TRBV6-5	TRBJ1-1	ASSYIPGNTEAF
TRBV7-6	TRBJ1-3	ASSAHRAPSGNTIY
TRBV30	TRBJ1-1	AWMTEVNTEAF
TRBV5-5	TRBJ2-7	ASRGTLDSYEQY